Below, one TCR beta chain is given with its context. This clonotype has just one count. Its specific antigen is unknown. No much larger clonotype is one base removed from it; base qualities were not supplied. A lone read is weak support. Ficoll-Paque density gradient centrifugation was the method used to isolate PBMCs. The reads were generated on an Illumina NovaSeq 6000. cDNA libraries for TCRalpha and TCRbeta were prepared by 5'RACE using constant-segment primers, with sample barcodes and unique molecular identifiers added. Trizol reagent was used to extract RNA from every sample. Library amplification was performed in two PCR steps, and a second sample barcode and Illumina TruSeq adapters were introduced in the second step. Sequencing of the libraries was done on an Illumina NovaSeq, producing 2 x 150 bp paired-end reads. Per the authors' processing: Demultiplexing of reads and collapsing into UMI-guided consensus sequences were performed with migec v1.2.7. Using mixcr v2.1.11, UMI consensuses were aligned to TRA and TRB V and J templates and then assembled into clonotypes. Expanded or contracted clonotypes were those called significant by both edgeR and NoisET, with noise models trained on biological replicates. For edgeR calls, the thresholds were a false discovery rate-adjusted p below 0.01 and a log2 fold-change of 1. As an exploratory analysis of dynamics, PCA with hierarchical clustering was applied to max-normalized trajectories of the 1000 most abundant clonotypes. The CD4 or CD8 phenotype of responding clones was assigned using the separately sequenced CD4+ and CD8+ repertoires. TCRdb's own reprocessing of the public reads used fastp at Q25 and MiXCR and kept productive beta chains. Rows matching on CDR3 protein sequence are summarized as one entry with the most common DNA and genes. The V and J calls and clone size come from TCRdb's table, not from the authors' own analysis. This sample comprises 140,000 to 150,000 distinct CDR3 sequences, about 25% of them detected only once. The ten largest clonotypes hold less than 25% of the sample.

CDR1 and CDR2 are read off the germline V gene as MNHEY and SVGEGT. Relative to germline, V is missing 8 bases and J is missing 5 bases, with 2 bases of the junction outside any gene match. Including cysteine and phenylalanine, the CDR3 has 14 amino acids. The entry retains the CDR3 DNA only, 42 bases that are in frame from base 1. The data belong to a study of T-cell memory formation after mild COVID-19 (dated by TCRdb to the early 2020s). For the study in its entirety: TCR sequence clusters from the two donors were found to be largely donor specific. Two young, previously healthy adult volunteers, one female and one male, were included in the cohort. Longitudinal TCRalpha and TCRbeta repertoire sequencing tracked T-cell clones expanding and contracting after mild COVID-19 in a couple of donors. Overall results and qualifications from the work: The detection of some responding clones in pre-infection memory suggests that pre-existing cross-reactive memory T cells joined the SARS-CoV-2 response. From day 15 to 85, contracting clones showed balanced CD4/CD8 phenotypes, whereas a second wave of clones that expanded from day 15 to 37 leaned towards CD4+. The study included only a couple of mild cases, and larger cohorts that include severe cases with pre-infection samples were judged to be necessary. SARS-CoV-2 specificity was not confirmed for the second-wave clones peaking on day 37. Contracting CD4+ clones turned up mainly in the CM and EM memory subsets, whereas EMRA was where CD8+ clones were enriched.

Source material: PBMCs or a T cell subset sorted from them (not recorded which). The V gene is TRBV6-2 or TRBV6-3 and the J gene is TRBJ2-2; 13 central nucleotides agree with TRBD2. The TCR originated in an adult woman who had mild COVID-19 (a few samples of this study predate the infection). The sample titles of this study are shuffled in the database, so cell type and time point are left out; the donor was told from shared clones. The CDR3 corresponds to CASGLAGVTGELFF. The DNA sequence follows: TGTGCCAGCGGACTAGCGGGAGTAACCGGGGAGCTGTTTTTT.